A selection of T cell receptor beta chains follows, all from one sample in a study of CDR3 diversity in severe acne. MiXCR, run by TCRdb on the PCR reads, gives a single entry per CDR3 protein. The data show tens of thousands of distinct CDR3 sequences, under 60% seen once. The sample was blood. These receptors originate from a male donor in good health, without acne. The CDR3 runs from the conserved cysteine through the conserved F or W. The order of the fields is V gene, J gene, clone size, D gene, CDR3 protein, CDR3 DNA. The D gene is left open where the match is weak. Not every row has a clone size; where given, it reads once, few, many or a size class.

v_call: TRBV4-1
j_call: TRBJ2-5
clone_size: few
d_call: .
cdr3_aa: CASSQAYRETQYF
cdr3_nt: TGCGCCAGCAGCCAAGCGTACCGTGAGACCCAGTACTTC

v_call: TRBV10-1
j_call: TRBJ2-5
clone_size: many
d_call: TRBD2
cdr3_aa: CASSESLGLAAETQYF
cdr3_nt: TGCGCCAGCAGTGAGTCCTTGGGACTAGCAGCTGAGACCCAGTACTTC

v_call: TRBV24-1
j_call: TRBJ1-2
clone_size: few
d_call: TRBD1
cdr3_aa: CATSEGQAYGYTF
cdr3_nt: TGTGCCACCAGTGAAGGACAGGCCTATGGCTACACCTTC

v_call: TRBV5-1
j_call: TRBJ1-2
clone_size: .
d_call: TRBD1
cdr3_aa: CASTDRGGGYTF
cdr3_nt: TGCGCCAGCACCGACAGGGGCGGTGGCTACACCTTC

v_call: TRBV7-2
j_call: TRBJ2-7
clone_size: few
d_call: .
cdr3_aa: CASSGISGSSYEQYF
cdr3_nt: TGTGCCAGCAGCGGCATTTCCGGGAGTTCCTACGAGCAGTACTTC

v_call: TRBV7-9
j_call: TRBJ1-5
clone_size: once
d_call: .
cdr3_aa: CASSQVRDNQPQHF
cdr3_nt: TGTGCCAGCAGCCAAGTCCGGGACAATCAGCCCCAGCATTTT

v_call: TRBV19
j_call: TRBJ2-5
clone_size: many
d_call: .
cdr3_aa: CASSIAGGETQYF
cdr3_nt: TGTGCCAGTAGTATAGCGGGTGGAGAGACCCAGTACTTC

v_call: TRBV7-9
j_call: TRBJ1-4
clone_size: .
d_call: TRBD1
cdr3_aa: CASSVQGARSEKLFF
cdr3_nt: TGTGCCAGCAGCGTTCAGGGGGCGCGATCTGAAAAACTGTTTTTT

v_call: TRBV20-1
j_call: TRBJ1-1
clone_size: .
d_call: .
cdr3_aa: CSAREGPPQGPAFF
cdr3_nt: TGCAGTGCTAGAGAGGGGCCCCCACAGGGACCAGCTTTCTTT

v_call: TRBV10-1
j_call: TRBJ1-1
clone_size: many
d_call: TRBD1
cdr3_aa: CASSDRDRGRTEAFF
cdr3_nt: TGCGCCAGCAGTGACCGGGACAGGGGCCGCACTGAAGCTTTCTTT

v_call: TRBV5-6
j_call: TRBJ1-2
clone_size: many
d_call: .
cdr3_aa: CASSLWTADRGYTF
cdr3_nt: TGTGCCAGCAGCTTATGGACGGCGGATCGGGGCTACACCTTC